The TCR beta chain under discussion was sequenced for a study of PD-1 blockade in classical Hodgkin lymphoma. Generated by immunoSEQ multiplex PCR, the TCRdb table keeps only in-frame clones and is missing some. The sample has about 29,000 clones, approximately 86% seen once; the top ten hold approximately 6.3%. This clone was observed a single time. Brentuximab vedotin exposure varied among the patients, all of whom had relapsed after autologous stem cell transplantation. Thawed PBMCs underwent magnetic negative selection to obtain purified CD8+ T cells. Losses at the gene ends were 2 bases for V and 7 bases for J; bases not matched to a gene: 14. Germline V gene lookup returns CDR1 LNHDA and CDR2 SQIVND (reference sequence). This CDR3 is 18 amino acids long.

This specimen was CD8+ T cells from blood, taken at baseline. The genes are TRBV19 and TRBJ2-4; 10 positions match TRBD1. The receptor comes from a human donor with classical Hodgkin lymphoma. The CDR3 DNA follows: TGTGCCAGTAGTATAATTATAAGGAGATCGGGACAGGGGAACATTCAGTACTTC. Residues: CASSIIIRRSGQGNIQYF.